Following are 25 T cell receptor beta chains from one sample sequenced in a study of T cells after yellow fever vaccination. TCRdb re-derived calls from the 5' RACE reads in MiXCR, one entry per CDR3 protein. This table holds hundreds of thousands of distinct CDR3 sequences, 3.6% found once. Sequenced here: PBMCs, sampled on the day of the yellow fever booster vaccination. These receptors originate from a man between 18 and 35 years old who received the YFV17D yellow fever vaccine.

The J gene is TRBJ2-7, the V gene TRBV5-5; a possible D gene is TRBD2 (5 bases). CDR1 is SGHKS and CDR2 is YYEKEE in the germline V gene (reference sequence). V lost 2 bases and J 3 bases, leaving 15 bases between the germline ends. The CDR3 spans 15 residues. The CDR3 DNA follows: TGTGCCAGCAGCTTACTCCCCGGGGATAGCTACGAGCAGTACTTC. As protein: CASSLLPGDSYEQYF.

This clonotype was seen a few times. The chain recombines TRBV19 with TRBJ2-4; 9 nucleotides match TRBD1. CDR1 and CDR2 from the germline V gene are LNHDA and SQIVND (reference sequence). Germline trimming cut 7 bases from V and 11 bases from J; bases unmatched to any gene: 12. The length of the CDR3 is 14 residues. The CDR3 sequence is CASMVQGASRLQYF. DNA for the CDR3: TGTGCCAGTATGGTACAGGGGGCTTCTCGGCTTCAGTACTTC.

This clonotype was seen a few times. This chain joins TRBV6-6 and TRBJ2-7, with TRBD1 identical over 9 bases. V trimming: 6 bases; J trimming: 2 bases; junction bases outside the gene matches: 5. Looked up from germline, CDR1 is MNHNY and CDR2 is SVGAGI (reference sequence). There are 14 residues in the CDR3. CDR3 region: CASRAGTGTYEQYV. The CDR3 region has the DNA TGTGCCAGCAGAGCCGGGACAGGGACCTACGAGCAGTACGTC.

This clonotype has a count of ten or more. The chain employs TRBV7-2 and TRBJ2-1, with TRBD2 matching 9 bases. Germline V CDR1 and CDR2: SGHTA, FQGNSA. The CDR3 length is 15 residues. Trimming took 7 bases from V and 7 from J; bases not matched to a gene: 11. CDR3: CASTLGLAGKNEQFF. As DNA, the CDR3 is TGTGCCAGCACCTTGGGCCTAGCGGGGAAGAATGAGCAGTTCTTC. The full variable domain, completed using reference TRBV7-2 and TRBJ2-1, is GAGVSQSPSNKVTEKGKDVELRCDPISGHTALYWYRQSLGQGLEFLIYFQGNSAPDKSGLPSDRFSAERTGGSVSTLTIQRTQQEDSAVYLCASTLGLAGKNEQFFGPGTRLTVL.

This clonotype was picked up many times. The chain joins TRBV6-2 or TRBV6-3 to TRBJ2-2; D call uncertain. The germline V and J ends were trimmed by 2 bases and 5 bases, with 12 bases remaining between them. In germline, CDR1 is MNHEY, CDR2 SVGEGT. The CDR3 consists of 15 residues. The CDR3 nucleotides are TGTGCCAGCAGTTACCTTGGGGTGCAGACCGGGGAGCTGTTTTTT. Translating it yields CASSYLGVQTGELFF.

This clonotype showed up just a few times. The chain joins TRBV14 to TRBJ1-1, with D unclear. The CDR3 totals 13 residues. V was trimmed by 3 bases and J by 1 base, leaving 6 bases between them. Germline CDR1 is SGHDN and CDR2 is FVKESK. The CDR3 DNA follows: TGTGCCAGCAGCCAGTTTCAGAACACTGAAGCTTTCTTT. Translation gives CASSQFQNTEAFF.

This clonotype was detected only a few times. The CDR3 protein is CASSVIGQGAWGYTF. DNA for the CDR3: TGTGCCAGCAGCGTTATAGGACAGGGGGCATGGGGCTACACCTTC. The V call is TRBV7-2, the J call TRBJ1-2; TRBD1 matches at 11 bases. In germline, CDR1 is SGHTA, CDR2 FQGNSA. Trimming at V came to 5 bases and at J to 8 bases, leaving 10 bases not matched to a gene. This CDR3 contains 15 residues.

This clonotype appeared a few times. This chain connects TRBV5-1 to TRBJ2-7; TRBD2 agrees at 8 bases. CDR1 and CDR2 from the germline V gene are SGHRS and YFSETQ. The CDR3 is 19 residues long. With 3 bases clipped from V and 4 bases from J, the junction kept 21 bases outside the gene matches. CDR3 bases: TGCGCCAGCAGCTCCACTAGAGTACAGCGGGGGTACTTCAGATACGAGCAGTACGTC. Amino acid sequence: CASSSTRVQRGYFRYEQYV.

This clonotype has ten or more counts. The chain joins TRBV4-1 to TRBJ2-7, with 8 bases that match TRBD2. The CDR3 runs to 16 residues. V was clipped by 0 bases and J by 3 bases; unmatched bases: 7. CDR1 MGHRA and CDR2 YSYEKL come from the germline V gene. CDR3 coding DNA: TGCGCCAGCAGCCAAGATCCGAGCGGGGGCTACTACGAGCAGTACTTC. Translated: CASSQDPSGGYYEQYF.

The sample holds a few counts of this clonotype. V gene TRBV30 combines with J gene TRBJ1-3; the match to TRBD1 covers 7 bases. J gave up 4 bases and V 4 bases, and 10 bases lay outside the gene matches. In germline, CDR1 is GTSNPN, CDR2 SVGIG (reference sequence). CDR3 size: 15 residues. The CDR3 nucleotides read TGTGCCTGGATGAAGGACAGGTCGTACGGAAACACCATATATTTT. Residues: CAWMKDRSYGNTIYF.

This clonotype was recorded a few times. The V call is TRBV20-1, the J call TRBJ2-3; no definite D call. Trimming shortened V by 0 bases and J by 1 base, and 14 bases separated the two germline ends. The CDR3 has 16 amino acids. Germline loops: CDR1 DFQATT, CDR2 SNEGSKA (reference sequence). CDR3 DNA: TGCAGTGCTAGAGATCGCCCCCGAGGACGCACAGATACGCAGTATTTT. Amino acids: CSARDRPRGRTDTQYF.

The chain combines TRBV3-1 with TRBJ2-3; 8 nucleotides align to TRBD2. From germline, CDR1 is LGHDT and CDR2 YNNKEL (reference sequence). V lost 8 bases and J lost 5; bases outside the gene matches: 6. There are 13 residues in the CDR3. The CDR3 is CASGTSGEDTQYF. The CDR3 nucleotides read TGTGCCAGCGGGACTAGTGGTGAAGATACGCAGTATTTT.

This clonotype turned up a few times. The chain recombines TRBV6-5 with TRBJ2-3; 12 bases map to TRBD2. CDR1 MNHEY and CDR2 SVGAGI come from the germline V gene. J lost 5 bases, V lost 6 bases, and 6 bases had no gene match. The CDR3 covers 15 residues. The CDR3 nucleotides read TGTGCCAGCAGGGCTAGCGGGGGGGCAGGAGATACGCAGTATTTT. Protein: CASRASGGAGDTQYF.

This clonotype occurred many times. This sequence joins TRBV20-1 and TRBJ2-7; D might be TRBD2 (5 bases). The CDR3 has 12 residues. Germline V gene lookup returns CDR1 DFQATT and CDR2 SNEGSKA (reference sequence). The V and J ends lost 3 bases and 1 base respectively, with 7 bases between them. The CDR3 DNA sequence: TGCAGTGCTAGTCGGGGATCCTACGAGCAGTACTTC. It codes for CSASRGSYEQYF.

The CDR3 DNA is TGTGCCAGCAGGGCTGGGGGGGACTCTGGAAACACCATATATTTT. Amino acid sequence: CASRAGGDSGNTIYF. The rearrangement links TRBV27 to TRBJ1-3; possible D gene TRBD1, 5 bases. Germline lookup yields CDR1 MNHEY and CDR2 SMNVEV (reference sequence). The V end was cut by 6 bases, the J end by 0 bases, with 12 bases between. This CDR3 region has 15 residues.

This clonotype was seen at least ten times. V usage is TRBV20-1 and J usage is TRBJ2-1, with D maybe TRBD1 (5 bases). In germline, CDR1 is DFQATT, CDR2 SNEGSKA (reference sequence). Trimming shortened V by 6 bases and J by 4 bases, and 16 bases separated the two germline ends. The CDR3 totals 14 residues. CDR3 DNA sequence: TGCAGTGCGCCCCAGGGAAGGGGTTACAATGAGCAGTTCTTC. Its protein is CSAPQGRGYNEQFF.

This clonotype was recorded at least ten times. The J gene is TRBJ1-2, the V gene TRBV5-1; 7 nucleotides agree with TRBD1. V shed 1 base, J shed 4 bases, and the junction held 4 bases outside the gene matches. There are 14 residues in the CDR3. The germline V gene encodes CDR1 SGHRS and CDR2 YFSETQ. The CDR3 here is CASSLSQGGYGYTF. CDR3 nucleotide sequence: TGCGCCAGCAGCTTGTCTCAGGGGGGCTATGGCTACACCTTC.

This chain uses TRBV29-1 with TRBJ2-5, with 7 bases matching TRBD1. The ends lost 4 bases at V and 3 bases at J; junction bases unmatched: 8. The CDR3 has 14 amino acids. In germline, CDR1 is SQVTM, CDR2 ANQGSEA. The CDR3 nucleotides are TGCAGCGTTGTCCCCAGGGACAGAGAAGAGACCCAGTACTTC. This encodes CSVVPRDREETQYF.

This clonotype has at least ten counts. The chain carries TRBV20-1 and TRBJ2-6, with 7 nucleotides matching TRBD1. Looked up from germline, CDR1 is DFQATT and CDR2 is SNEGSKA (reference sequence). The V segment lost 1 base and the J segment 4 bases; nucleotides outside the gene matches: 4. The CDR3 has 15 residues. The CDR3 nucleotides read TGCAGTGCTAGAGGACAGGGCACCGGGGCCAACGTCCTGACTTTC. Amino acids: CSARGQGTGANVLTF.

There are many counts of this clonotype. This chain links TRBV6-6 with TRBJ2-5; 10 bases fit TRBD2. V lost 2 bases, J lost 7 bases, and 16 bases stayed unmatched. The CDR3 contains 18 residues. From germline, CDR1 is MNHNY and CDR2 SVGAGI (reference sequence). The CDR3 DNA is TGTGCCAGCAGTTACCTAGCGGGGGCTCACCATACATGCAGGACCCAGTACTTC. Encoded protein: CASSYLAGAHHTCRTQYF.

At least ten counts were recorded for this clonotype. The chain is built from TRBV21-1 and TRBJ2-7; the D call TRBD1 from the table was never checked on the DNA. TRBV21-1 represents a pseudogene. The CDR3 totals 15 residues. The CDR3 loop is CATPPPGGSSYEQYF. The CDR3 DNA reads TGTGCCACCCCGCCCCCGGGGGGAAGCTCCTACGAGCAGTACTTC.

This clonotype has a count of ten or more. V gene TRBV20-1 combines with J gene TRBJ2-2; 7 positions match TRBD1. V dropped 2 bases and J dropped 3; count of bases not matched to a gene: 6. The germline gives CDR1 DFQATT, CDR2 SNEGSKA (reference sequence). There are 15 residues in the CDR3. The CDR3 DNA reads TGCAGTGCTAGACTGACAGGGATATACACCGGGGAGCTGTTTTTT. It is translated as CSARLTGIYTGELFF.

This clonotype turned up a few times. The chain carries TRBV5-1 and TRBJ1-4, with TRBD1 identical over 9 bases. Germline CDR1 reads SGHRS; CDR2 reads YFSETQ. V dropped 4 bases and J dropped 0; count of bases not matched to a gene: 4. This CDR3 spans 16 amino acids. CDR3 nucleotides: TGCGCCAGCAGCCGGGGACAGGGAGCAACTAATGAAAAACTGTTTTTT. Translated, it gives CASSRGQGATNEKLFF.

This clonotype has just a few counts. The CDR3 reads CSAGTSAPDTQYF. In DNA form, the CDR3 reads TGCAGTGCCGGAACTAGCGCCCCAGATACGCAGTATTTT. This chain connects TRBV20-1 to TRBJ2-3; 7 bases agree with TRBD2. Trimming cost V 6 bases and J 4 bases; bases outside gene matches: 7. The CDR3 contains 13 residues. Germline values: CDR1 DFQATT, CDR2 SNEGSKA (reference sequence).

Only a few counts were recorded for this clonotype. CDR3 in DNA: TGTGCCAGCAGTTCTCACCAAGGACACGAGCAGTACTTC. Residues: CASSSHQGHEQYF. The chain joins TRBV27 to TRBJ2-7; D is unresolved. The CDR3 totals 13 residues. Trimming pared 4 bases from V and 5 bases from J, leaving 12 bases between. Germline assignment: CDR1 MNHEY and CDR2 SMNVEV (reference sequence).